One T cell receptor beta chain is described in this entry. Its antigen is still unknown. Additional DNA sequences in this sample encode the identical CDR3. This entry is derived from a study of memory CD4+ T cells and cytomegalovirus serostatus. Turning to the study itself: This sample comes from healthy Belgian adults, eight to ten CMV seropositive, around 26 seronegative.

The germline CDR1 and CDR2 sequences are LNHDA and SQIVND (reference sequence). The CDR3 runs to 16 residues. V trimming: 5 bases; J trimming: 7 bases; junction bases outside the gene matches: 8. Study-wide results and limits: Median bootstrapped AUC for CMV status was approximately 0.96 originally, about 0.9 US-trained.

The sort gate was single viable CD3+CD4+CD8-CD45RO+ cells for memory CD4+ T cells. CD4+ T cells were isolated by positive magnetic selection. Per the authors' pipeline: Out-of-frame sequences were removed, leaving 2 million to 2.5 million distinct TCRbeta sequences. Produced via immunoSEQ multiplex PCR; TCRdb's table is partial and in-frame only. V, J and clone size are taken as reported in that table, and D and trimming were inferred from the DNA itself. This sample has 70,000 to 90,000 clones, with roughly 78% found just once. J is TRBJ2-1 and V is TRBV19; 13 bases are shared with TRBD2. The sequence came from an adult in good health and CMV-seropositive. Material: memory CD4+ T cells from blood. The CDR3 reads CASSSLAGGRGNEQFF. For the CDR3, the DNA is TGTGCCAGTAGTTCACTAGCGGGAGGGAGGGGTAATGAGCAGTTCTTC.